This entry is about one T cell receptor beta chain. Its target is not known. The record originates from a study of early T cells in non-severe SARS-CoV-2 infection. Study-level background: The study sequenced bulk RNA from unsorted whole blood, with chains unpaired.

Broader study findings: VDJdb matching, biased toward anti-spike CD8 responses, missed private and CD4 specificities.

Germline V gene data show CDR1 as MNHNY and CDR2 as SVGAGI (reference sequence). This CDR3 has 16 residues. V gave up 2 bases and J gave up 0 bases, with 13 bases separating them. Individually, cDNA molecules had unique molecular identifiers attached to them. In TCRdb, the 5' RACE reads were re-called with MiXCR into one record per CDR3 protein. The table has about 110,000 distinct CDR3 sequences, roughly 12% seen once. The genes are TRBV6-6 and TRBJ1-1; no reliable D call. This receptor was obtained from an adult who was a healthcare worker with PCR-confirmed SARS-CoV-2 infection or an uninfected control (not recorded which). The specimen comprised whole blood, sampled at baseline. The CDR3 coding sequence is TGTGCCAGCAGTTACGAAGAAAAGGTTATGAACACTGAAGCTTTCTTT. The encoded protein is CASSYEEKVMNTEAFF.